This entry features one T cell receptor beta chain sequence. This CDR3 has 14 residues. Germline V gene lookup returns CDR1 SGHDT and CDR2 YYEEEE. The record originates from a study of T cells expressing NK-cell markers. Study in general: Obtained from sorted CD3+CD56+NKG2C+, CD3+CD56+NKG2C- and CD3+CD56-NKG2C+ T cells were the TCR beta repertoires.

TCRdb processed the 5' RACE reads again and assigns one entry to each CDR3 protein, with no DNA. The sample table sets out roughly 180,000 distinct CDR3 sequences. The TCR originated in a man aged 18-75 years in good health. The chain is built from TRBV5-6 and TRBJ2-7. The sequencing sample was made of blood T cells: a sorted CD56 or NKG2C T cell subset, CD4+ or CD8+ T cells, or bulk PBMC T cells (not recorded which). CDR3 in amino acids: CASTYMASSYEQYF. The full variable domain, completed using reference TRBV5-6 and TRBJ2-7, is DAGVTQSPTHLIKTRGQQVTLRCSPKSGHDTVSWYQQALGQGPQFIFQYYEEEERQRGNFPDRFSGHQFPNYSSELNVNALLLGDSALYLCASTYMASSYEQYFGPGTRLTVT.